Listed below are T cell receptor beta chains from one sample, sequenced in a study of shared clonotypes between healthy human individuals. Using immunoSEQ multiplex PCR, the repertoire was profiled, and TCRdb retains in-frame clones only, with some absent. The data hold under 350,000 clones, with over 75% observed a single time. Sample: memory CD8+ T cells sorted from blood. All receptors come from a man aged 18-30 years in good health. Each CDR3 is given with its conserved first and last residue. Each record gives: CDR3 protein, CDR3 DNA, clone size, V gene, J gene, D gene. A D gene is named only where the DNA matches it firmly. Size values are once, few and many counts, or a class for expanded clones, and some rows have none.

CASSIVTAPYEQYF	TGCGCCAGCAGCATAGTGACAGCTCCCTACGAGCAGTACTTC	-	TRBV5-1	TRBJ2-7	-
CASSLGAGASPYGGYTF	TGTGCCAGCAGTTTAGGGGCAGGGGCAAGTCCCTACGGTGGCTACACCTTC	once	TRBV27	TRBJ1-2	-
CASSWIRVTGELFF	TGTGCCAGCAGCTGGATTCGGGTTACCGGGGAGCTGTTTTTT	-	TRBV7-9	TRBJ2-2	-
CASSLARDTFVGSDTQYF	TGCGCCAGCAGCTTGGCCCGGGACACATTCGTTGGGTCAGATACGCAGTATTTT	-	TRBV5-1	TRBJ2-3	-
CASSDNEQFF	TGTGCCAGCAGCGACAATGAGCAGTTCTTC	-	TRBV28	TRBJ2-1	-
CASSDPRGDSPYEQYF	TGTGCCAGCAGTGATCCTAGAGGGGATTCTCCCTACGAGCAGTACTTC	-	TRBV6-1	TRBJ2-7	-
CAISESSYYTGELFF	TGTGCCATCAGTGAGTCCTCTTATTACACCGGGGAGCTGTTTTTT	-	TRBV10-3	TRBJ2-2	-
CASSVSGRAVYEQYF	TGCGCCAGCAGCGTAAGCGGGAGGGCCGTCTACGAGCAGTACTTC	-	TRBV5-1	TRBJ2-7	TRBD2
CAKRVPANNEQFF	TGTGCCAAAAGGGTACCCGCCAACAATGAGCAGTTCTTC	-	TRBV14	TRBJ2-1	-
CASSQDPTGGAEVPEAFF	TGTGCCAGCAGCCAAGATCCGACAGGGGGGGCCGAGGTACCTGAAGCTTTCTTT	-	TRBV4-2	TRBJ1-1	TRBD1
CASSRKAANYEQYF	TGTGCCAGCAGCCGGAAGGCGGCCAACTACGAGCAGTACTTC	-	TRBV11-2	TRBJ2-7	-
CASSLYGYDEQFF	TGCGCCAGCAGCTTGTATGGATACGATGAGCAGTTCTTC	-	TRBV5-1	TRBJ2-1	-
CASSLVHGRDNEQFF	TGTGCCAGCAGCTTAGTACATGGAAGGGACAATGAGCAGTTCTTC	few	TRBV7-9	TRBJ2-1	-
CASSGIDGAYNEQFF	TGTGCCAGCAGCGGGATTGACGGGGCCTACAATGAGCAGTTCTTC	-	TRBV9	TRBJ2-1	-
CASSYSQGRISYEQYF	TGTGCCAGCAGTTATTCCCAGGGACGCATCTCCTACGAGCAGTACTTC	once	TRBV27	TRBJ2-7	-
CASRESGDPAGELFF	TGTGCCAGCAGAGAATCCGGGGATCCGGCCGGGGAGCTGTTTTTT	once	TRBV28	TRBJ2-2	-
CASSQVWASEEETQYF	TGCGCCAGCAGCCAAGTCTGGGCTAGCGAAGAAGAGACCCAGTACTTC	-	TRBV4-3	TRBJ2-5	-
CASSEDRAADTQYF	TGTGCCAGCAGCGAGGACAGGGCGGCAGATACGCAGTATTTT	-	TRBV9	TRBJ2-3	TRBD1
CASSPGQGFHNEQFF	TGCGCCAGCAGCCCCGGACAGGGGTTCCACAATGAGCAGTTCTTC	-	TRBV4-1	TRBJ2-1	TRBD1
CASSQDPTGTGSYEQYF	TGCGCCAGCAGCCAAGATCCAACCGGGACAGGCTCCTACGAGCAGTACTTC	-	TRBV4-1	TRBJ2-7	TRBD1
CASSFNQDGSTEAFF	TGTGCCAGCAGTTTCAATCAGGACGGCAGCACTGAAGCTTTCTTT	-	TRBV28	TRBJ1-1	-
CASSSLGLAGGNTGELFF	TGTGCCAGCAGCTCCTTGGGACTAGCGGGGGGAAACACCGGGGAGCTGTTTTTT	-	TRBV9	TRBJ2-2	TRBD2
CASSWGLAGGPVTDTQYF	TGTGCCAGCAGCTGGGGACTAGCGGGAGGGCCGGTCACAGATACGCAGTATTTT	-	TRBV7-2	TRBJ2-3	TRBD2
CASSFFDSGNTEAFF	TGTGCCAGCAGCTTCTTTGATTCAGGGAACACTGAAGCTTTCTTT	-	TRBV7-2	TRBJ1-1	-
CASSLLFDEKLFF	TGTGCCAGCAGCTTATTATTCGATGAAAAACTGTTTTTT	-	TRBV7-6	TRBJ1-4	-